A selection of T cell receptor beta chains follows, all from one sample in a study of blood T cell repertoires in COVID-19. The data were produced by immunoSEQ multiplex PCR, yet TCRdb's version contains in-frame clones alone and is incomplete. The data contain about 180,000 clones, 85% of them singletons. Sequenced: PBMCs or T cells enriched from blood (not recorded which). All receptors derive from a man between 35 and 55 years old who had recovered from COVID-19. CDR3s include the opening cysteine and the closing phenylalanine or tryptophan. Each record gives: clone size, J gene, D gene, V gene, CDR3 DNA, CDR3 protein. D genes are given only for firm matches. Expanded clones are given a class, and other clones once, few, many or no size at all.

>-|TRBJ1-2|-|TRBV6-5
TGTGCCAGCAGTTACGGGGCGAGCGGGATCCAAGGGGGCTACACCTTC
CASSYGASGIQGGYTF
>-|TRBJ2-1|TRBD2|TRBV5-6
TGTGCCAGCAGCTTGCGACTAGCAGTTTACAATGAGCAGTTCTTC
CASSLRLAVYNEQFF
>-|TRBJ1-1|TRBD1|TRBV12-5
TGTGCTAGTGGTTTGGTATTCGGACAGGGACTTAACACTGAAGCTTTCTTT
CASGLVFGQGLNTEAFF
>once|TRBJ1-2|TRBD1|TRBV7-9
TGTGCCAGCAGTCGTGGACAGGGCGACTATGGCTACACCTTC
CASSRGQGDYGYTF
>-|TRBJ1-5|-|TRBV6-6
TGTGCCAGCAGAGTCCAGGGGATGTATCAGCCCCAGCATTTT
CASRVQGMYQPQHF
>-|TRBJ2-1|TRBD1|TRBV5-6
TGTGCCAGCAGCTTAGGGACAGGGTCCCACAATGAGCAGTTCTTC
CASSLGTGSHNEQFF
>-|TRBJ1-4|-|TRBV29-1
TGCAGCGTCGGCGGACAGTCTAATGAAAAACTGTTTTTT
CSVGGQSNEKLFF
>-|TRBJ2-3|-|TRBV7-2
TGTGCCAGCAGCTACCGGGACTGGCGTAGCACAGATACGCAGTATTTT
CASSYRDWRSTDTQYF
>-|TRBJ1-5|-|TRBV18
TGTGCCAGCTCATTTCTAGGGGATCAGCCCCAGCATTTT
CASSFLGDQPQHF
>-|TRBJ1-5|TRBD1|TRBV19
TGTGCCAGTCGGGGACAGGGTAGCAATCAGCCCCAGCATTTT
CASRGQGSNQPQHF
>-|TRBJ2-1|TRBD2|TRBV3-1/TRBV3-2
TGTGCCAGCGGGGGTAGCGGGGGTACGAGTGAGCAGTTCTTC
CASGGSGGTSEQFF
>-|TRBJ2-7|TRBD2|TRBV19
TGTGCCAGTAGTATAAGCCCCGGTGGGACTAGCGCTTACGAGCAGTACTTC
CASSISPGGTSAYEQYF
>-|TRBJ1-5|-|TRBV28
TGTGCCAGCAGTTGGGGGGGCAATCAGCCCCAGCATTTT
CASSWGGNQPQHF
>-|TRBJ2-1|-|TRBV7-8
TGTGCCAGCAGCTCCACAGGGCCGTGGGGCGATGAGCAGTTCTTC
CASSSTGPWGDEQFF
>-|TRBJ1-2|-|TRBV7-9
TGTGCCAGCAGCTTAGGGACAGCGTATGGCTACACCTTC
CASSLGTAYGYTF
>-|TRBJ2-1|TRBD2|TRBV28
TGTGCCAGCAGTTTAGGGTCTTGGAGCGGGAGTAGCGCTGAGCAGTTCTTC
CASSLGSWSGSSAEQFF
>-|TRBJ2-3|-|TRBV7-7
TGTGCTAGCAGCTTAAGTAGGGCGGGGACAGATACGCAGTATTTT
CASSLSRAGTDTQYF
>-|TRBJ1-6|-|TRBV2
TGTGCCAGCAGGAAGGAGACGGGGGGTAATTCACCCCTCCACTTT
CASRKETGGNSPLHF
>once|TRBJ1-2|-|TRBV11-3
TGTGCCAGCAGCTTAGAGACAAAAAGGGAAGGGGCGTATGGCTACACCTTC
CASSLETKREGAYGYTF
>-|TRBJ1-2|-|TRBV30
TGTGCCTGGAGTGATGGGCCCGGCGGGGGCTACACCTTC
CAWSDGPGGGYTF
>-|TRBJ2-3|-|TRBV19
TGTGCCAGTAGTATCACTCGGACTGGCACAGATACGCAGTATTTT
CASSITRTGTDTQYF
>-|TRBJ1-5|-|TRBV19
TGTGCCAGTACCCACACAGGGACCCGCAATCAGCCCCAGCATTTT
CASTHTGTRNQPQHF
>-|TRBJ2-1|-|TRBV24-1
TGTGCCACCATCGGGGGATACGACAATGAGCAGTTCTTC
CATIGGYDNEQFF
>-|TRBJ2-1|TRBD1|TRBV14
TGTGCCAGCAGCCAAGTTGGGACAGGGGGGAATGAGCAGTTCTTC
CASSQVGTGGNEQFF
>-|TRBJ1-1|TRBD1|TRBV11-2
TGTGCCAGCAGCTCCATTGACAGGGGGAGGCTCGGAGCTTTCTTT
CASSSIDRGRLGAFF
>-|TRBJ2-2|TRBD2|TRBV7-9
TGTGCCAGCAGCTCGCTAGCGGGAACCGGGGAGCTGTTTTTT
CASSSLAGTGELFF
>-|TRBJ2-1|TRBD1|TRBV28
TGTGCCAGCAGTTCGCCCCGGACAGGGGAAAATGAGCAGTTCTTC
CASSSPRTGENEQFF
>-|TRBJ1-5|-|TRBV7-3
TGTGCCAGCAGCTTGGGAGCTAATCAGCCCCAGCATTTT
CASSLGANQPQHF
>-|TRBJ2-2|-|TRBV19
TGTGCCACCCTTGATCGAAGGGGCGGGGAGCTGTTTTTT
CATLDRRGGELFF
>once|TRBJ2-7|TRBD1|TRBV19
TGTGCCAGTAGTCGGTACAGGGGAAACTACGAGCAGTACTTC
CASSRYRGNYEQYF
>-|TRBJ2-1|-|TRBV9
TGTGCCAGCAGCCCGAGGGTGGCTCACTACAATGAGCAGTTCTTC
CASSPRVAHYNEQFF
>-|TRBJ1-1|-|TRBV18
TGTGCCAGCTCACCCCAGTGGGGGGGATCGAACACTGAAGCTTTCTTT
CASSPQWGGSNTEAFF
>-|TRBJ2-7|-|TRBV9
TGTGCCAGCAGCCTAGACCTTCGGGACGAGCAGTACTTC
CASSLDLRDEQYF
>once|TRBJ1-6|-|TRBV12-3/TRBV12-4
TGTGCCAGCTCAATCGGGGGAGATTCACCCCTCCACTTT
CASSIGGDSPLHF
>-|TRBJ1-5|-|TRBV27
TGTGCCAGCAGTTTTCGGGGGGCGCGTTTGACTCAGCCCCAGCATTTT
CASSFRGARLTQPQHF
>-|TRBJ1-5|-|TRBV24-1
TGTGCCACCAGCCAAGCCCGGGTACAGCATTTT
CATSQARVQHF
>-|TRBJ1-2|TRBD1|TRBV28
TGTGCCAGCAGTTTAGGACAGGAGATCCTCTATGGCTACACCTTC
CASSLGQEILYGYTF
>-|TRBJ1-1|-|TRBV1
TGCACCAGCAGCCACCCCGACAGGGAAGCTTTCTTT
CTSSHPDREAFF
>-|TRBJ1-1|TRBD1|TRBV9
TGTGCCAGCAGCGCCCACGGACAGGGTGAAGCTTTCTTT
CASSAHGQGEAFF
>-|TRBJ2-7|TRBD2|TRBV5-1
TGCGCCAGCAGCTCGAGGACATCTAGCGGGAGGAATGAGCAGTACTTC
CASSSRTSSGRNEQYF
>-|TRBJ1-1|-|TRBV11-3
TGTGCCAGCAGCTTAGACAGGGGAGCCAACACTGAAGCTTTCTTT
CASSLDRGANTEAFF
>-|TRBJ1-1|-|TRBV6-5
TGTGCCAGCAGTTACTTGGGGGGACTTGCTTTCTTT
CASSYLGGLAFF
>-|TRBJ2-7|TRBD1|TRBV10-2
TGCGCCACCGCGGACAGGGGTAACGAGCAGTACTTC
CATADRGNEQYF
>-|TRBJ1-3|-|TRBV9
TGTGCCAGCAGCGTAGCGGGGGTTGGAAACACCATATATTTT
CASSVAGVGNTIYF
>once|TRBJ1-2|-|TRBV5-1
TGCGCCAGCAGCTTGGGTTTCGGGACAACCTTTTATGGCTACACCTTC
CASSLGFGTTFYGYTF
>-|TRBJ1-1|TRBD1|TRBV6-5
TGTGCCAGCAGTTCCGACAGGGGAGCTTTCTTT
CASSSDRGAFF
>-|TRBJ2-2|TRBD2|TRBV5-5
TGTGCAAGCGATCTAGCGGGACGAAAAAACACCGGGGAGCTGTTTTTT
CASDLAGRKNTGELFF
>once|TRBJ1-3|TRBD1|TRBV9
TGTGCCAGCAGCGTAGACCCCCCGACAGGGGTGAGAAACACCATATATTTT
CASSVDPPTGVRNTIYF
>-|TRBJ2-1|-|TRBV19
TGTGCCAGTAGTATAGTCTCCGGGTATGAGCAGTTCTTC
CASSIVSGYEQFF
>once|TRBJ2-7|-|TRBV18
TGTGCCAGCTCACCTCCAGCCGAGGTTGTCGAGCAGTACTTC
CASSPPAEVVEQYF
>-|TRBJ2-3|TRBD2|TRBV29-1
TGCAGCGTATGGACTAGACTCGCAGATACGCAGTATTTT
CSVWTRLADTQYF
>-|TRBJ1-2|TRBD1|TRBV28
TGTGCCAGTGTACAGGGGGCGTTTGATGGCTACACCTTC
CASVQGAFDGYTF
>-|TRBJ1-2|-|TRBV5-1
TGCGCCAGCAGCTTGGACAGGAGTTTCTATGGCTACACCTTC
CASSLDRSFYGYTF
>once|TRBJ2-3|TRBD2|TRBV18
TGTGCCAGCCCACCCGAGGGAGGGCCAACAGATACGCAGTATTTT
CASPPEGGPTDTQYF